This T cell receptor beta chain is drawn from a study of cytomegalovirus exposure and HLA in healthy donors. The CDR3 is 14 amino acids. V lost 2 bases to trimming and J lost 5 bases; unmatched junction nucleotides: 2. Germline CDR1 reads MNHEY; CDR2 reads SMNVEV (reference sequence). General study results and limits: The CMV antigen specificity of three CMV-associated chains was confirmed through in vitro analysis. First-cohort TCR clusters tended to co-occur in the approximately 120 validation repertoires, a later analysis found.

These donors were members of the approximately 110-subject validation cohort, a group separate from the approximately 700-subject first cohort. Notes on this clone: No antigen is known for it.

Produced via immunoSEQ multiplex PCR; TCRdb's table is partial and in-frame only. The sample has fewer than 120,000 clones, more than 75% seen once; the top ten hold roughly 1.4%. The sample consisted of PBMCs. This chain connects TRBV27 to TRBJ2-5; 10 positions agree with TRBD2. The clonotype comes from a woman aged 25 to 39 in good health and CMV-seropositive. The CDR3 protein is CASSLLAGDETQYF. The CDR3 DNA reads as TGTGCCAGCAGTTTACTAGCGGGAGATGAGACCCAGTACTTC.